The following is a TCR beta chain sequence with its context. This record belongs to a study of control samples from healthy donors and cancer patients. This CDR3 spans 15 amino acids. CDR1 and CDR2 (germline): SGHVS, FNYEAQ. V was clipped by 1 base and J by 0 bases, with 7 bases between them. The method was immunoSEQ multiplex PCR; TCRdb's version includes in-frame clones alone and lacks a portion of them. The table records some 120,000 clones, roughly 92% of them present only once. Sequencing was done on a sample of blood. This rearrangement joins TRBV7-6 to TRBJ1-5; D is ambiguous. The origin of this receptor is a man under 40 in good health. CDR3 sequence: CASSLGAASNQPQHF. The CDR3 coding sequence is TGTGCCAGCAGCTTAGGGGCAGCTAGCAATCAGCCCCAGCATTTT. Using reference TRBV7-6 and TRBJ1-5 for the parts outside the CDR3, the full variable domain is GAGVSQSPRYKVTKRGQDVALRCDPISGHVSLYWYRQALGQGPEFLTYFNYEAQQDKSGLPNDRFSAERPEGSISTLTIQRTEQRDSAMYRCASSLGAASNQPQHFGDGTRLSIL.